This T cell receptor (beta chain) was profiled in a study of T cell responses to AZD1222 COVID-19 vaccine. Overall study results and limits: Following two doses of AZD1222, Spike-specific TCR breadth and depth rose. Nearly half of spike-specific TCRs reportedly target variant regions that are unmutated in the B.1.351 and B.1.1.7 variants. Clonal diversity may have been underestimated, and the donors were mostly white British, with more females than males. Only a handful of AZD1222 recipients, more than 5 in all, had baseline seropositivity.

Assay used: immunoSEQ multiplex PCR; TCRdb lists only in-frame clones, some missing. The sample shows approximately 120,000 clones, more than 75% of them seen only once. Germline loops: CDR1 MNHEY, CDR2 SVGAGI. Trimming stripped 6 bases from V and 3 bases from J, with 14 bases between. CDR3 length equals 15 residues. In the case of this clone: The antigen is not known.

J is TRBJ1-4 and V is TRBV6-5; weak D call: TRBD1 (6 bases). The TCR comes from an adult who received the AZD1222 COVID-19 vaccine. The starting material was peripheral blood, obtained 28 days after the second AZD1222 dose. CDR3 amino acids: CASRDTGTPNEKLFF. As DNA, the CDR3 is TGTGCCAGCAGGGACACCGGGACACCTAATGAAAAACTGTTTTTT.